Described below is a single T cell receptor beta chain sequence and its context. The CDR3 is 13 residues long. The germline V gene has CDR1 SGHRS and CDR2 YFSETQ. The V and J ends lost 4 bases and 8 bases respectively, with 15 bases between them. The study assigned cohorts using participant-reported clinical history. The data were obtained in a study of blood T cell repertoires in COVID-19. Overall study context: Material from acute and convalescent COVID-19 was sourced from the United States, Italy and Spain. Sources were T cells, B-cell-depleted T cells, or PBMCs; the material itself was cDNA or gDNA.

Profiled with immunoSEQ multiplex PCR; TCRdb holds only in-frame clones, not every one. The table records about 140,000 clones, about 79% of them present only once. Sequencing was done on a sample of PBMCs or T cells enriched from blood (not recorded which). The V call is TRBV5-1, the J call TRBJ1-2; tentative D call: TRBD1 (5 bases). This clonotype originated in a woman aged 45-60 years who had recovered from COVID-19. Here the CDR3 DNA reads TGCGCCAGCAGCCCTGGAGGGGCAGAAGGCTACACCTTC. This translates into CASSPGGAEGYTF.